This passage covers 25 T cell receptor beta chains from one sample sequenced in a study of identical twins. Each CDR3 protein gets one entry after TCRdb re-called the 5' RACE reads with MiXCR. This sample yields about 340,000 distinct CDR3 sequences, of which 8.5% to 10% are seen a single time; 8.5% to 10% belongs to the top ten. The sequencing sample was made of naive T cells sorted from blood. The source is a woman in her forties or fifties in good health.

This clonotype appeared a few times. CDR3 protein: CASILGGQETQYF. The CDR3 coding sequence is TGTGCCAGCATCCTAGGGGGACAAGAGACCCAGTACTTC. J is TRBJ2-5 and V is TRBV11-2; perhaps TRBD1 as D (6 bases). CDR3 length: 13 residues. Germline V gives CDR1 SGHAT, CDR2 FQNNGV. The V and J ends lost 7 bases and 2 bases respectively, with 11 bases between them.

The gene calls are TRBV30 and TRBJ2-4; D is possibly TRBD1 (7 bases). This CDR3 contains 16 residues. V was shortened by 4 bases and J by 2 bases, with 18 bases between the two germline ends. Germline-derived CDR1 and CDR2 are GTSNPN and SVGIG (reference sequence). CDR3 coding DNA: TGTGCCTGGAAGAACCGGGACAGCGGGTCCAAAAACATTCAGTACTTC. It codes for CAWKNRDSGSKNIQYF.

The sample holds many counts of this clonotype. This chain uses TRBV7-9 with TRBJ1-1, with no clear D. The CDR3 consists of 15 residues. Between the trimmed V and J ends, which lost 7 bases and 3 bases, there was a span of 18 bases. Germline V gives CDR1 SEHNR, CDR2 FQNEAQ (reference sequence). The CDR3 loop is CASNEVRMVDTEAFF. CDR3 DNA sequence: TGTGCCAGCAATGAGGTTCGGATGGTAGACACTGAAGCTTTCTTT.

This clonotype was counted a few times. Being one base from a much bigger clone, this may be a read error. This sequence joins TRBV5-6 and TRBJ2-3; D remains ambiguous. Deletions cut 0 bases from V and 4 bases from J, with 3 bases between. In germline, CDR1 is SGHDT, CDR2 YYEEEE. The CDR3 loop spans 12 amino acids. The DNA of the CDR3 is TGTGCCAGCAGCTTGGTTCCAGATACGCAGTATTTT. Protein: CASSLVPDTQYF.

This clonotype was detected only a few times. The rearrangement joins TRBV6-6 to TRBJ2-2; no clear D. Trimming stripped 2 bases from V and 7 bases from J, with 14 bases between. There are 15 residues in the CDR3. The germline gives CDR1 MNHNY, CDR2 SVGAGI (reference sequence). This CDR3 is CASSYKDKGIGELFF. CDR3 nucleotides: TGTGCCAGCAGTTACAAGGATAAGGGTATCGGGGAGCTGTTTTTT.

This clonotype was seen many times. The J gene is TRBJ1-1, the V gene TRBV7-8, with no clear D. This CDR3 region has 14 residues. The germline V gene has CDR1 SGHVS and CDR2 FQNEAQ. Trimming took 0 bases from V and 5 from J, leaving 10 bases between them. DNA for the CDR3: TGTGCCAGCAGCTTAGCCCAAGGCAGGACTGAAGCTTTCTTT. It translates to CASSLAQGRTEAFF. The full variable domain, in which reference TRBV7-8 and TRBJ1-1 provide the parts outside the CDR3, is GAGVSQSPRYKVAKRGQDVALRCDPISGHVSLFWYQQALGQGPEFLTYFQNEAQLDKSGLPSDRFFAERPEGSVSTLKIQRTQQEDSAVYLCASSLAQGRTEAFFGQGTRLTVV.

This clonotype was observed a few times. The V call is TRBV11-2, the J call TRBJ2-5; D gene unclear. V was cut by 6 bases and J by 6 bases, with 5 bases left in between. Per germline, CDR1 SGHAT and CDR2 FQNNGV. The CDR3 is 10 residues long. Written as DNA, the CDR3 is TGTGCCAGCAGGGGCAAGACCCAGTACTTC. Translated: CASRGKTQYF.

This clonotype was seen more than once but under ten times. As DNA, the CDR3 is TGCGCCAGCAGCTTCCTCCGGGACTCGGCAGCGAGGCAGTATTTT. Its protein is CASSFLRDSAARQYF. The rearrangement joins TRBV5-1 to TRBJ2-3, with a possible D match to TRBD2 (6 bases). Germline V gives CDR1 SGHRS, CDR2 YFSETQ. The CDR3 sequence is 15 residues long. V gave up 2 bases and J gave up 11 bases, with 21 bases separating them.

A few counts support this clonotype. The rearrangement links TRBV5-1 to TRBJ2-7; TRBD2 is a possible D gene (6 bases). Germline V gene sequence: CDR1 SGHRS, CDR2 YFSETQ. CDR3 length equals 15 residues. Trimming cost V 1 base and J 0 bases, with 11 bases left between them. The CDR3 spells CASSLWPGDSYEQYF. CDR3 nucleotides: TGCGCCAGCAGCTTGTGGCCGGGGGACTCCTACGAGCAGTACTTC.

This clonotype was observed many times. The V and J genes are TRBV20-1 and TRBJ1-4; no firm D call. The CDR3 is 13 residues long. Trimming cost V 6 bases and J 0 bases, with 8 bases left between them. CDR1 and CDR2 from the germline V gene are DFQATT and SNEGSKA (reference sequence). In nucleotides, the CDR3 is TGCAGTGCATTCCTAACAACTAATGAAAAACTGTTTTTT. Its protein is CSAFLTTNEKLFF.

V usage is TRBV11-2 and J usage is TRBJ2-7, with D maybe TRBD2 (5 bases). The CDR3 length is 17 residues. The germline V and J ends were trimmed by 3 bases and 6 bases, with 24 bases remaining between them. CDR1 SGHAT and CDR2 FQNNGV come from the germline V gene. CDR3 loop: CASSFPPWTSLSREQYF. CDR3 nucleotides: TGTGCCAGCAGCTTTCCCCCTTGGACTTCCCTCTCTCGCGAGCAGTACTTC.

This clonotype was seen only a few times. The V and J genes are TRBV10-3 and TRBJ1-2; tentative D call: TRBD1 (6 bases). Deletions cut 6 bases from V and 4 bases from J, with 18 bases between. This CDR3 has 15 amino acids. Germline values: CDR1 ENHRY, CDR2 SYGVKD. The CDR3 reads CAIRTPRGAGYGYTF. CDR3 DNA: TGTGCCATCAGGACCCCGCGGGGGGCTGGCTATGGCTACACCTTC.

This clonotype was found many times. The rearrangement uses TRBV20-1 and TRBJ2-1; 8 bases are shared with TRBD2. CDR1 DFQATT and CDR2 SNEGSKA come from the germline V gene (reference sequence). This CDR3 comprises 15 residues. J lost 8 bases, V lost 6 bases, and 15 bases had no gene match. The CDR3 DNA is TGCAGTGCCGGTTTGCCGGGACTAGTGTCCCATGAGCAGTTCTTC. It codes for CSAGLPGLVSHEQFF.

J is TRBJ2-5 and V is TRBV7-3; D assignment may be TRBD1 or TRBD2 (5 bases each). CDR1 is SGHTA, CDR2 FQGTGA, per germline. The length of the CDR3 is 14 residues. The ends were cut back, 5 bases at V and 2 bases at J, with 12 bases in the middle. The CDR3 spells CASSPRWGQETQYF. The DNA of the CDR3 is TGTGCCAGCAGCCCTAGGTGGGGGCAAGAGACCCAGTACTTC.

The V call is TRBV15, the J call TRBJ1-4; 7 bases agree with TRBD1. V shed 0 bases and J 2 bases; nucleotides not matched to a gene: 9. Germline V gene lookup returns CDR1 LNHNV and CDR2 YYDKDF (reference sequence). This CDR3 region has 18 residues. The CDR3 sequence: CATSRDGGRGRTNEKLFF. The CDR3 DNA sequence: TGTGCCACCAGCAGAGATGGAGGGAGGGGGCGCACTAATGAAAAACTGTTTTTT.

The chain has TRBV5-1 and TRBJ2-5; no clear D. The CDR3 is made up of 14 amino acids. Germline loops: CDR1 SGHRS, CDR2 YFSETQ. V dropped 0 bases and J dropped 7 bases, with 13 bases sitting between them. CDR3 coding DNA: TGCGCCAGCAGCTTGGAAAGGATCATAGGGACCCAGTACTTC. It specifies CASSLERIIGTQYF. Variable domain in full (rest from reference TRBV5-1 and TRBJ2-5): KAGVTQTPRYLIKTRGQQVTLSCSPISGHRSVSWYQQTPGQGLQFLFEYFSETQRNKGNFPGRFSGRQFSNSRSEMNVSTLELGDSALYLCASSLERIIGTQYFGPGTRLLVL.

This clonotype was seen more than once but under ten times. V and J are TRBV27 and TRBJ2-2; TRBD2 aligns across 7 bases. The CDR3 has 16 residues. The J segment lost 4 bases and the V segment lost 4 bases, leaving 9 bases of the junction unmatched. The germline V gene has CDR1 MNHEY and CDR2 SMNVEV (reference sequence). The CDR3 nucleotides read TGTGCCAGCAGTTCACCATTGCGGGAGAGCACCGGGGAGCTGTTTTTT. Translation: CASSSPLRESTGELFF.

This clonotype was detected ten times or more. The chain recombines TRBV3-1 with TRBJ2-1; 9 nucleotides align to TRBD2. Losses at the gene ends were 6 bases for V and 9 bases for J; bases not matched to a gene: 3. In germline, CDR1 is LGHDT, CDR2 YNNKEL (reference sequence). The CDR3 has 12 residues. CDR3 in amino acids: CASRKLAGEQFF. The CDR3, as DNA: TGTGCCAGCAGAAAACTAGCGGGTGAGCAGTTCTTC.

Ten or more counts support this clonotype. CDR3 residues: CASSSLSRETTDTQYF. Written as DNA, the CDR3 is TGTGCCAGCAGCTCCCTCTCGCGGGAGACCACAGATACGCAGTATTTT. The chain couples TRBV7-9 to TRBJ2-3, with 7 positions matching TRBD2. From germline, CDR1 is SEHNR and CDR2 FQNEAQ (reference sequence). The CDR3 is 16 amino acids. The junction had 9 bases not matched to a gene; V was cut back by 4 bases and J by 2 bases.

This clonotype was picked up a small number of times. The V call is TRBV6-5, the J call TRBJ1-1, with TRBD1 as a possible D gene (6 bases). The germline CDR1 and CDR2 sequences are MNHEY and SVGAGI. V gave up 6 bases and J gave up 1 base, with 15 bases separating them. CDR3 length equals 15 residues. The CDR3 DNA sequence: TGTGCCAGCAGACGGGACAAGGTTGGGAACACTGAAGCTTTCTTT. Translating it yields CASRRDKVGNTEAFF.

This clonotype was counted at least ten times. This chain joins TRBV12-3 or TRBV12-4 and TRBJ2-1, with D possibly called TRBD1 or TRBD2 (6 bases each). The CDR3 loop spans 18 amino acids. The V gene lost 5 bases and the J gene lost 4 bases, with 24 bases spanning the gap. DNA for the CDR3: TGTGCCAGCAGTGACCTTTGGGGGCGGGATGTACGGTACAATGAGCAGTTCTTC. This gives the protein CASSDLWGRDVRYNEQFF.

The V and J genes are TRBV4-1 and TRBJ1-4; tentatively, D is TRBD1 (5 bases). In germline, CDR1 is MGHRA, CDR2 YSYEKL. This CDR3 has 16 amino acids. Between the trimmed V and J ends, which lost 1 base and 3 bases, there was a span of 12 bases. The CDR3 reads CASSQGFAGPNEKLFF. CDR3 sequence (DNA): TGCGCCAGCAGCCAAGGCTTCGCGGGGCCTAATGAAAAACTGTTTTTT.

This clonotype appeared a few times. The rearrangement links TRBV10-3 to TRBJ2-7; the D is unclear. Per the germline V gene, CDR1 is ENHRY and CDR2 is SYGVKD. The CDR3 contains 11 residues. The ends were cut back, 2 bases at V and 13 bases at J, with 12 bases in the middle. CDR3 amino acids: CAISEGQVTYV. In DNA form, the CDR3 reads TGTGCCATCAGTGAGGGGCAGGTAACTTACGTC.

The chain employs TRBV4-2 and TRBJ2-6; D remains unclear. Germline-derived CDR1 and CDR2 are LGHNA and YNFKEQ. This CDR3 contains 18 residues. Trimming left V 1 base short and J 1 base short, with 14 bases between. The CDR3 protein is CASSQGGQVASGANVLTF. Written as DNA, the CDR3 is TGTGCCAGCAGCCAAGGGGGTCAGGTAGCATCTGGGGCCAACGTCCTGACTTTC.

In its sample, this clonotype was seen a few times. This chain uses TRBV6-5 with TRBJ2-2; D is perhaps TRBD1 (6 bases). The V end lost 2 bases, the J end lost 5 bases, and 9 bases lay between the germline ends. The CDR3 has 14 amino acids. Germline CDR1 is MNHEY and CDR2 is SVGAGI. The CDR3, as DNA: TGTGCCAGCAGTTACGCAGGGGAAACCGGGGAGCTGTTTTTT. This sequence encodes CASSYAGETGELFF.